These T cell receptor beta chains were read from a single sample in a study of OX40 agonist ivuxolimab in advanced cancers. Data came from immunoSEQ multiplex PCR; TCRdb stores just in-frame clones and leaves some out. This repertoire shows more than 70,000 clones, 70% to 90% found once; its top ten account for over 8%. Sequences were derived from CD4+ or CD8+ T cells sorted from blood, sampled in a trial of the OX40 agonist ivuxolimab. These receptors were obtained from an adult with an advanced solid tumor such as melanoma, head and neck, liver or kidney cancer. CDR3s include the opening cysteine and the closing phenylalanine or tryptophan. A D gene is named only where the DNA matches it firmly. Clone size is stated in some rows and not others, as once, few, many or a class when expanded.

.	TRBJ2-7	TRBD2	TRBV5-4	CASSSRTSVVEQYF	TGTGCCAGCAGCTCTCGGACTAGCGTCGTCGAGCAGTACTTC
once	TRBJ1-1	.	TRBV5-1	CASSLEGASNTEAFF	TGCGCCAGCAGCTTGGAAGGGGCCTCGAACACTGAAGCTTTCTTT
.	TRBJ2-7	.	TRBV19	CASSAGDEQYF	TGTGCCAGTAGTGCAGGGGACGAGCAGTACTTC
.	TRBJ1-1	TRBD1	TRBV11-2	CASSSPRQGNTEAFF	TGTGCCAGCAGCTCCCCCCGACAGGGGAACACTGAAGCTTTCTTT
.	TRBJ2-3	TRBD2	TRBV6-4	CASSRRGGRDTQYF	TGTGCCAGCAGTCGACGGGGGGGCCGGGATACGCAGTATTTT
.	TRBJ2-2	.	TRBV28	CASRLYNGELFF	TGTGCCAGCAGACTTTATAACGGGGAGCTGTTTTTT
.	TRBJ2-5	TRBD2	TRBV18	CASSPSSGGETQYF	TGTGCCAGCTCACCTTCTAGCGGGGGTGAGACCCAGTACTTC
.	TRBJ2-1	.	TRBV6-1	CASSTMGRVDEQFF	TGTGCCAGCAGTACGATGGGGCGAGTGGATGAGCAGTTCTTC
.	TRBJ2-5	TRBD1	TRBV5-1	CASSFIGTGEGGTQYF	TGCGCCAGCAGCTTCATCGGGACAGGGGAAGGGGGGACCCAGTACTTC
once	TRBJ2-1	.	TRBV9	CASSTGGGNNEQFF	TGTGCCAGCAGCACAGGGGGGGGTAACAATGAGCAGTTCTTC
.	TRBJ2-7	.	TRBV20-1	CSAWRGDEQYF	TGCAGTGCTTGGAGGGGGGACGAGCAGTACTTC
.	TRBJ2-7	TRBD2	TRBV7-2	CASSSGLRGGLYEQYF	TGTGCCAGCAGCTCCGGGCTGCGGGGGGGCCTTTACGAGCAGTACTTC
.	TRBJ1-1	.	TRBV4-2	CASSQDGGMNTEAFF	TGTGCCAGCAGCCAAGACGGTGGGATGAACACTGAAGCTTTCTTT
.	TRBJ2-1	.	TRBV19	CASESYNEQFF	TGTGCCAGTGAATCCTACAATGAGCAGTTCTTC
.	TRBJ2-3	.	TRBV27	CASSLRGRTDTQYF	TGTGCCAGCAGTTTAAGAGGTCGCACAGATACGCAGTATTTT
.	TRBJ2-7	TRBD1	TRBV28	CASRDREIKYF	TGTGCCAGCAGGGACAGGGAGATAAAGTACTTC
.	TRBJ2-2	.	TRBV10-3	CAISEGQGYTGELFF	TGTGCCATCAGTGAGGGTCAGGGGTACACCGGGGAGCTGTTTTTT
.	TRBJ1-4	.	TRBV15	CATSRDGKENEKLFF	TGTGCCACCAGCAGAGATGGAAAGGAGAATGAAAAACTGTTTTTT
.	TRBJ2-5	.	TRBV18	CASSPLGTGPQETQYF	TGTGCCAGCTCACCTCTCGGGACGGGCCCTCAAGAGACCCAGTACTTC
.	TRBJ2-3	TRBD2	TRBV2	CASSERTRFTDTQYF	TGTGCCAGCAGTGAAAGGACTAGATTCACAGATACGCAGTATTTT
.	TRBJ2-1	.	TRBV13	CASSLGPTTFAYNEQFF	TGTGCCAGCAGCTTAGGCCCGACTACCTTCGCCTACAATGAGCAGTTCTTC
.	TRBJ1-6	.	TRBV5-1	CASSLAGPYGAPLHF	TGCGCCAGCAGCTTAGCAGGGCCGTACGGGGCACCCCTCCACTTT
.	TRBJ2-7	TRBD2	TRBV28	CASSPPGGQRESEQYF	TGTGCCAGCAGTCCGCCGGGAGGCCAGCGGGAGAGTGAGCAGTACTTC
once	TRBJ2-3	TRBD2	TRBV5-6	CASSPGLAGGTDTQYF	TGTGCCAGCAGCCCCGGACTAGCGGGAGGCACAGATACGCAGTATTTT
.	TRBJ2-5	TRBD1	TRBV6-6	CASSYYGQGQETQYF	TGTGCCAGCAGTTACTATGGACAGGGGCAAGAGACCCAGTACTTC
.	TRBJ1-3	TRBD1	TRBV7-9	CASSLTGTDSFFSGNTIYF	TGTGCCAGCAGCTTAACCGGGACAGATTCCTTCTTCTCTGGAAACACCATATATTTT
.	TRBJ1-4	.	TRBV28	CASIGVETRNEKLFF	TGTGCCAGCATCGGCGTCGAGACCCGTAATGAAAAACTGTTTTTT
.	TRBJ2-5	.	TRBV18	CASSPLQQETQYF	TGTGCCAGCTCACCACTACAGCAAGAGACCCAGTACTTC
.	TRBJ2-7	.	TRBV2	CASRSPGRRYEQYF	TGTGCCAGCAGATCACCGGGACGGAGATACGAGCAGTACTTC
.	TRBJ2-6	.	TRBV19	CASSHLSTVPGANVLTF	TGTGCCAGTAGCCACCTTTCCACGGTGCCTGGGGCCAACGTCCTGACTTTC
.	TRBJ2-2	.	TRBV9	CASSVRGLSNTGELFF	TGTGCCAGCAGCGTACGGGGGCTCTCGAACACCGGGGAGCTGTTTTTT
.	TRBJ2-7	.	TRBV19	CASSVGDEQYF	TGTGCCAGTAGTGTAGGGGACGAGCAGTACTTC
.	TRBJ1-5	TRBD1	TRBV6-6	CASSYGTGSTDQPQHF	TGTGCCAGCAGTTACGGGACAGGTTCGACGGATCAGCCCCAGCATTTT
.	TRBJ2-7	TRBD2	TRBV7-2	CASSLMSGRAYEQYF	TGTGCCAGCAGCTTAATGAGCGGGAGGGCCTACGAGCAGTACTTC
.	TRBJ2-7	TRBD1	TRBV28	CASSSGTETYEQYF	TGTGCCAGCAGCTCCGGGACAGAAACCTACGAGCAGTACTTC
.	TRBJ2-1	.	TRBV23-1	CASSPRHYNEQFF	TGCGCCAGCAGTCCTCGTCACTACAATGAGCAGTTCTTC
.	TRBJ2-6	.	TRBV10-3	CAISEAFSGANVLTF	TGTGCCATCAGTGAGGCTTTCTCTGGGGCCAACGTCCTGACTTTC
.	TRBJ2-2	TRBD1	TRBV7-3	CASSPQGAGGELFF	TGTGCCAGCAGCCCACAGGGGGCGGGCGGGGAGCTGTTTTTT
.	TRBJ2-7	.	TRBV13	CASSHRGGLVYEQYF	TGTGCCAGCAGCCATAGGGGGGGACTGGTCTACGAGCAGTACTTC
.	TRBJ1-4	.	TRBV19	CASKGRRRTNEKLFF	TGTGCCAGTAAGGGACGGAGGCGAACTAATGAAAAACTGTTTTTT
few	TRBJ1-3	.	TRBV7-4	CASSFFSFNSGNTIYF	TGTGCCAGCAGCTTCTTTTCTTTTAACTCTGGAAACACCATATATTTT
.	TRBJ2-5	TRBD2	TRBV7-9	CASTRTSGRGETQYF	TGTGCCAGCACCCGGACTAGCGGGAGGGGAGAGACCCAGTACTTC
.	TRBJ1-5	TRBD1	TRBV28	CASSSFRQGFQYSNQPQHF	TGTGCCAGCAGTTCTTTTAGACAGGGATTCCAATATAGCAATCAGCCCCAGCATTTT
.	TRBJ1-1	.	TRBV7-7	CASSLRTANTEAFF	TGTGCTAGCAGCCTTAGGACGGCGAACACTGAAGCTTTCTTT
.	TRBJ2-3	TRBD2	TRBV15	CATSREYPGLAGADTQYF	TGTGCCACCAGCAGAGAGTATCCAGGACTAGCGGGAGCAGATACGCAGTATTTT
.	TRBJ2-3	.	TRBV10-2	CASSDPGADTQYF	TGCGCCAGCAGTGACCCCGGGGCAGATACGCAGTATTTT
.	TRBJ2-7	TRBD2	TRBV10-3	CAISESNLGRASYEQYF	TGTGCCATCAGTGAGTCGAACCTCGGGAGGGCCTCCTACGAGCAGTACTTC
once	TRBJ2-5	.	TRBV5-1	CASSTGDSWLKTQYF	TGCGCCAGCAGCACGGGGGACAGCTGGCTCAAGACCCAGTACTTC
.	TRBJ1-3	TRBD1	TRBV6-1	CASSLDRAAIYF	TGTGCCAGCAGTCTGGACAGGGCGGCCATATATTTT
.	TRBJ1-4	TRBD1	TRBV27	CASSTNRGRVRFEKLFF	TGTGCCAGCAGTACCAACAGGGGTCGTGTAAGGTTTGAAAAACTGTTTTTT
.	TRBJ1-6	TRBD1	TRBV25-1	CASSVGQGFNSPLHF	TGTGCCAGCAGTGTCGGACAGGGGTTTAATTCACCCCTCCACTTT
.	TRBJ2-7	TRBD1	TRBV5-1	CASSLTGQTYEQYF	TGCGCCAGCAGCTTAACGGGACAGACCTACGAGCAGTACTTC
.	TRBJ2-2	.	TRBV27	CASSLMQGFWLFF	TGTGCCAGCAGTTTAATGCAGGGTTTTTGGCTGTTTTTT
few	TRBJ2-5	TRBD1	TRBV9	CASSSRDREQETQYF	TGTGCCAGCAGCTCCCGGGACAGGGAACAAGAGACCCAGTACTTC